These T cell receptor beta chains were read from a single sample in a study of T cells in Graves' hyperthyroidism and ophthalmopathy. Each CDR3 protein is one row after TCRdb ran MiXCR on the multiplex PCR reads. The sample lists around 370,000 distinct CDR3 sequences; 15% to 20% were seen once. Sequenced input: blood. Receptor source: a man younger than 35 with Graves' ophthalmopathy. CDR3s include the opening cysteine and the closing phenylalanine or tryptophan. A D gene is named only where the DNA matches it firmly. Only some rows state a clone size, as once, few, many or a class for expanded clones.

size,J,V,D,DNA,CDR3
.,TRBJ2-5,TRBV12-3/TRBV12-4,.,TGTGCCAGCAGCTATCGGCGGGGAAAAGAGACCCAGTACTTC,CASSYRRGKETQYF
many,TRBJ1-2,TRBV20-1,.,TGCAGTGCTGCCGGGACCGACTATGGCTACACCTTC,CSAAGTDYGYTF
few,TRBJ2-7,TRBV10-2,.,TGCGCCAGCAGTGAGTTAGCGGTTTCCTACGAGCAGTACTTC,CASSELAVSYEQYF
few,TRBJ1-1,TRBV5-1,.,TGCGCCAGCAGCTCGGGGGGGCAGGGCACTGAAGCTTTCTTT,CASSSGGQGTEAFF
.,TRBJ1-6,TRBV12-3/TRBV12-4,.,TGTGCCAGCGGAACAGGGTATCATAATTCACCCCTCCACTTT,CASGTGYHNSPLHF
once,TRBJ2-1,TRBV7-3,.,TGTGCCAGCAGCGCCCTATCCACAGGACAAAACAATGAGCAGTTCTTC,CASSALSTGQNNEQFF
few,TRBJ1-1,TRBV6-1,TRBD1,TGTGCCAGCAGTTGGAGAGGACAGGGGGGCACTGAAGCTTTCTTT,CASSWRGQGGTEAFF
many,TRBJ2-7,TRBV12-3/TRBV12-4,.,TGTGCCAGCAGTTTCGTGGGTGGCGAGCAGTACTTC,CASSFVGGEQYF
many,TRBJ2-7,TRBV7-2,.,TGTGCCAGCAGCTTGCCCCGGGAGAGGCGCGAGCAGTACTTC,CASSLPRERREQYF
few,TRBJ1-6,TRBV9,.,TGTGCCAGCAGCGTAGAGGGGGGCGCCGCCTATAATTCACCCCTCCACTTT,CASSVEGGAAYNSPLHF
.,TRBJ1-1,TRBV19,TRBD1,TGTGCCAGTAGTAACCCCGGGACAGAGATGGGCACTGAAGCTTTCTTT,CASSNPGTEMGTEAFF
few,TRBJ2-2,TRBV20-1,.,TGCAGTGCTAGTGCCCCAAATTCTATAGAGCCCGGGGAGCTGTTTTTT,CSASAPNSIEPGELFF
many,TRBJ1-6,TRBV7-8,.,TGTGCCAGCAGCTTAGCGAACAGATCTAATTCACCCCTCCACTTT,CASSLANRSNSPLHF
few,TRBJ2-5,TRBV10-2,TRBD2,TGCGCCAGCACATTTGCGGGGGGGGCGGAGACCCAGTACTTC,CASTFAGGAETQYF
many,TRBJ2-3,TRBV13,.,TGTGCCAGCAGCTTAGGGTGGGGGCCTCGCACAGATACGCAGTATTTT,CASSLGWGPRTDTQYF
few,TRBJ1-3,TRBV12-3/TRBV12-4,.,TGTGCCAGCAGACCGACGGGAGACACCATATATTTT,CASRPTGDTIYF
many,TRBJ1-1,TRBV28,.,TGTGCCAGCAGTTTTTTAACTGAAGCTTTCTTT,CASSFLTEAFF
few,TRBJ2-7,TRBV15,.,TGTGCCACCAGCAGGGGTGGGGATGGTCGGTACGAGCAGTACTTC,CATSRGGDGRYEQYF
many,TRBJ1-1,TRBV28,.,TGTGCCAGCAGTACAGGTTTATTGAAAGCTTTCTTT,CASSTGLLKAFF
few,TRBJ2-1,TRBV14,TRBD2,TGTGCCAGCAGCCTAACCGATTATAGCGGGGGGGCCTACAATGAGCAGTTCTTT,CASSLTDYSGGAYNEQFF
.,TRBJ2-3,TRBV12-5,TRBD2,TGTGCTAGTGGTTCCCCTAGCGGGGGAGGGGCAGATACGCAGTATTTT,CASGSPSGGGADTQYF
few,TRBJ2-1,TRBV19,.,TGTGCCAGTAGGTTGGACTTTAGCTCCTACAATGAGCAGTTCTTC,CASRLDFSSYNEQFF
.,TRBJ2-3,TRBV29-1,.,TGCAGCGTTTATCCTCCAGGGGACGGAAGCACAGATACGCAGTATTTT,CSVYPPGDGSTDTQYF
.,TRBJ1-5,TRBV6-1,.,TGTGCCAGCAGATCCCGGGATAGCAATCAGCCCCAGCATTTT,CASRSRDSNQPQHF
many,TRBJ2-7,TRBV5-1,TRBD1,TGCGCCAGCAGCTTGATGACAGGGGGCTCCCACGAGCAGTACTTC,CASSLMTGGSHEQYF
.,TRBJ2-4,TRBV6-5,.,TGTGCCAGCAGTTCCCTGATAGCGACAGCCAAAAACATTCAGTACTTC,CASSSLIATAKNIQYF
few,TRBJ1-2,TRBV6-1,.,TGTGCCAGCAGACTCCGGGCCGTCTATGGCTACACCTTC,CASRLRAVYGYTF
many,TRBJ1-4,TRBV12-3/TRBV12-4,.,TGTGCCAGCAGTTTAGGGACAGTCATGGAAAAACTGTTTTTT,CASSLGTVMEKLFF
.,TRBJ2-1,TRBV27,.,TGTGCCATCCTCACCTCCTACAATGAGCAGTTCTTC,CAILTSYNEQFF
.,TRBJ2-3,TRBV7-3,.,TGTGCCAGCAGCTTAACGCTAGGGGCAGGGCAGTATTTT,CASSLTLGAGQYF
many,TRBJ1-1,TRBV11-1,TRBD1,TGTGCCAGCAGTCGACAGGGGGCAACTGAAGCTTTCTTT,CASSRQGATEAFF
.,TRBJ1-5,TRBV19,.,TGTGCCACTATCGGGAGTAGCAATCAGCCCCAGCATTTT,CATIGSSNQPQHF
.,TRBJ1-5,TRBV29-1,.,TGCAGCGTTCGTAAGGGACCGGGTCAGCCCCAGCATTTT,CSVRKGPGQPQHF
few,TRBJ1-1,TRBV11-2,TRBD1,TGTGCCAGCAGCACGGCCCCTTCAGGGGGCCGCACTGAAGCTTTCTTT,CASSTAPSGGRTEAFF
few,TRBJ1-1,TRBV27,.,TGTGCCAGCAGGCGGGGGGGCCCGGCCACTGAAGCTTTCTTT,CASRRGGPATEAFF
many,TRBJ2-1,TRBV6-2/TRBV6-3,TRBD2,TGTGCCAGCAGCTCGACTAGCGGGTCCTACAATGAGCAGTTCTTC,CASSSTSGSYNEQFF
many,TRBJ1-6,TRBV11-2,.,TGTGCCAGCAGCAGAGGTGGCGGGGGCCGGGGTAATTCACCCCTCCACTTT,CASSRGGGGRGNSPLHF
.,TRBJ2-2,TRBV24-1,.,TGTGCCACCAGTAACAGCTTTAACACCGGGGAGCTGTTTTTT,CATSNSFNTGELFF
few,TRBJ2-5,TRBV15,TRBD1,TGTGCCACCAGCCCAGACAGGGGGGCAGAGACCCAGTACTTC,CATSPDRGAETQYF
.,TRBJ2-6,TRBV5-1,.,TGCGCCAGCAGTGTCGGGGGAACTGGGGCCAACGTCCTGACTTTC,CASSVGGTGANVLTF
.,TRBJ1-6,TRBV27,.,TGTGCCAGCAGTACAAGGGGGGCCAACTCACCCCTCCACTTT,CASSTRGANSPLHF
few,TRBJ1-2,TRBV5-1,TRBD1,TGCGCCAGCACACCCGGGACAGGGGGCCGGGGCTATGGCTACACCTTC,CASTPGTGGRGYGYTF
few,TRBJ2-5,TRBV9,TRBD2,TGTGCCAGCAGCGTGGAGGGACTAGCGGGGAGGAGGGGGGAGACCCAGTACTTC,CASSVEGLAGRRGETQYF
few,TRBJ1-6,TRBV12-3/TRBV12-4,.,TGTGCCAGCAGTTTAGGGGACCAACCGGGGTCCCCATTTTATAATTCACCCCTCCACTTT,CASSLGDQPGSPFYNSPLHF
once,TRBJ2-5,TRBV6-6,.,TGTGCCAGCTGTTACTCGTCAGACCAAGAGACCCAGTACTTC,CASCYSSDQETQYF